This TCR beta chain was recovered during a study of identical twins. There are a few counts of this clonotype. Its specificity is not known. Germline CDR1 and CDR2: DFQATT and SNEGSKA (reference sequence). V shed 3 bases, J shed 4 bases, and the junction held 2 bases outside the gene matches. This CDR3 region has 12 residues. Study outcomes and limitations: Models underestimated out-of-frame TCR alpha sharing in monozygotic twins. In zero-insertion analyses, partial confounding could arise from invariant MAIT and iNKT cells.

Through template switching, a universal primer site was introduced, and the cDNA contained unique molecular identifiers. TCRdb fed the 5' RACE reads into MiXCR, producing one record per CDR3 protein. In the table there are some 760,000 distinct CDR3 sequences, over 15% of which are singletons. In addition, the sample was reused for a study of T cells expressing NK-cell markers. This second study says: Several donors likewise had their CD3+CD56-NKG2C+ fraction led by these clonotypes.

Source material: PBMCs. The chain uses TRBV20-1 and TRBJ2-5, with 7 nucleotides matching TRBD2. The clonotype was recovered from a woman younger than 30 in good health. This CDR3 reads CSASGGRETQYF. CDR3 nucleotides: TGCAGTGCTAGCGGGGGGAGAGAGACCCAGTACTTC.